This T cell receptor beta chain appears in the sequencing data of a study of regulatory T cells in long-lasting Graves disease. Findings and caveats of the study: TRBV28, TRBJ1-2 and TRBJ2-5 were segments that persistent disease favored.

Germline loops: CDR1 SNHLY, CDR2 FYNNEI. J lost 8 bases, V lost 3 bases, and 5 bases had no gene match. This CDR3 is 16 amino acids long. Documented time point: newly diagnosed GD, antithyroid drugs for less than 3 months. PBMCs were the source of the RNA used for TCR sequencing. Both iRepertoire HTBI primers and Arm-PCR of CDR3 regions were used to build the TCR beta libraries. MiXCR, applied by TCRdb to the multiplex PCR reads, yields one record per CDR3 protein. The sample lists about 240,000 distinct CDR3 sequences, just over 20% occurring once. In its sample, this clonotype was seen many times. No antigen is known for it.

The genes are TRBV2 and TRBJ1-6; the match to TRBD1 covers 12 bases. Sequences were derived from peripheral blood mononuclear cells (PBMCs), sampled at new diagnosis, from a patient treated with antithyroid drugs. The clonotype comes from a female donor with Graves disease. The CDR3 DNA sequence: TGTGCCAGCAGTGAGGGGACAGGGGGCGCTGATTCACCCCTCCACTTT. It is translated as CASSEGTGGADSPLHF.